Detailed here is one TCR beta chain. Its matching antigen is unknown. MiXCR was run by TCRdb on the 5' RACE reads, yielding one entry per CDR3 protein. Of 150,000 to 200,000 distinct CDR3 sequences listed, 9.5% to 15% are singletons. This entry comes from a study of CD8 T cells in ankylosing spondylitis. Notes on the study in general: Clones tied to disease were said to be significantly enriched in matched ankylosing spondylitis synovial fluid. Earlier authors reported some of these motif variants in reactive arthritis synovial fluid and blood. Disease-linked clones displayed a CD8+ phenotype and appeared relatively rarely in peripheral blood.

The CDR3 consists of 12 residues. V was trimmed by 6 bases and J by 5 bases, leaving 11 bases between them. Per the germline V gene, CDR1 is SEHNR and CDR2 is FQNEAQ (reference sequence). The sample taken for sequencing was blood, either unsorted or a sorted T cell fraction (not recorded which). The sequence was collected from a male donor with ankylosing spondylitis or in good health (not recorded which). The chain carries TRBV7-9 and TRBJ2-7; D gene ambiguous. CDR3 sequence (DNA): TGTGCCAGCAGTCCGGCACGGGACGAGCAGTACTTC. Translation gives CASSPARDEQYF.